Each of the 8 T cell receptor beta chains below was sequenced from the same sample in a study of CXCR3-negative and CXCR3-positive naive CD8 T cells. The antigens of these receptors remain unknown. 5' RACE that incorporated UMI labels was used to prepare the TRB cDNA libraries. TCRdb re-called the 5' RACE reads; one entry per CDR3 protein, DNA not given. The sample shows about 53,000 distinct CDR3 sequences, and about 0.5% sits with its ten largest clones. Overall study results and limits: In CXCR3-positive naive cells, the TRB CDR3s were more hydrophobic than in CXCR3-negative naive cells.

The sample was naive CXCR3+ CD8+ T cells from blood. As for subset: CD45RO-CCR7+CD27+CD95- naive CD8+ T cells expressing CXCR3 (TNR3+). Receptors originate from a human donor in good health. Some clones in this sample may be carry-over from other donors' samples.

CDR3 sequence: CASTQTEDTQYF. This chain connects TRBV5-6 to TRBJ2-3. This CDR3 spans 12 amino acids. Looked up from germline, CDR1 is SGHDT and CDR2 is YYEEEE.

The chain has TRBV12-3 or TRBV12-4 and TRBJ2-1. The CDR3 length is 14 residues. CDR3 protein: CATFIRGLNNEQFF.

This sequence joins TRBV5-1 and TRBJ2-7. CDR1 is SGHRS, CDR2 YFSETQ, per germline. CDR3 length: 13 residues. The CDR3 loop is CASSLATYYEQYF.

The gene calls are TRBV20-1 and TRBJ2-5; TCRdb selects TRBD1, and the lack of DNA leaves this call unchecked. CDR1 DFQATT and CDR2 SNEGSKA come from the germline V gene (reference sequence). The CDR3 has 16 amino acids. This CDR3 reads CSARGRRQGAWETQYF.

The rearrangement links TRBV12-3 or TRBV12-4 to TRBJ1-5. This CDR3 spans 12 amino acids. The CDR3: CASSLGYQPQHF.

The genes are TRBV15 and TRBJ2-3; TCRdb's D gene call, TRBD2, goes unchecked for lack of DNA. The germline V gene encodes CDR1 LNHNV and CDR2 YYDKDF (reference sequence). The CDR3 spans 15 residues. The CDR3 region is CATSRSRGPLDTQYF. Variable domain in full (rest from reference TRBV15 and TRBJ2-3): DAMVIQNPRYQVTQFGKPVTLSCSQTLNHNVMYWYQQKSSQAPKLLFHYYDKDFNNEADTPDNFQSRRPNTSFCFLDIRSPGLGDTAMYLCATSRSRGPLDTQYFGPGTRLTVL.

The J gene is TRBJ2-7, the V gene TRBV7-2; there is no DNA to check the TCRdb D call of TRBD1. The germline gives CDR1 SGHTA, CDR2 FQGNSA. The CDR3 sequence is 15 residues long. The CDR3 spells CASSLGIGQLYEQYF. Filled out from reference TRBV7-2 and TRBJ2-7, the complete variable domain reads GAGVSQSPSNKVTEKGKDVELRCDPISGHTALYWYRQSLGQGLEFLIYFQGNSAPDKSGLPSDRFSAERTGGSVSTLTIQRTQQEDSAVYLCASSLGIGQLYEQYFGPGTRLTVT.

The chain recombines TRBV4-3 with TRBJ2-7; TCRdb indicates TRBD1, and absent DNA this call remains unverified. The CDR3 runs to 15 residues. Germline CDR1 reads LGHNA; CDR2 reads YSLEER. The CDR3 protein is CASSQGTAISYEQYF.